Each of the 4 T cell receptor beta chains below was sequenced from the same sample in a study of Graves' ophthalmopathy and Graves' hyperthyroidism. The authors amplified TCR beta CDR3 regions, and they did so from RNA transcripts for repertoire sequencing. RT-PCR with HTBI primers came first, then second-round multiplex PCR. Using its own MiXCR run on the multiplex PCR reads, TCRdb lists one record per CDR3 protein. The sample consists of a few hundred thousand distinct CDR3 sequences, approximately 18% of them appearing once. The sample consisted of peripheral blood. All receptors come from an adult woman with stable Graves' hyperthyroidism.

Ten or more counts support this clonotype. The chain is built from TRBV19 and TRBJ1-1; 7 positions agree with TRBD1. This CDR3 comprises 15 residues. Per the germline V gene, CDR1 is LNHDA and CDR2 is SQIVND (reference sequence). Unmatched junction bases numbered 8, after V lost 6 bases and J lost 1 base. The CDR3 sequence is CASRQTGLGNTEAFF. CDR3 coding DNA: TGTGCCAGTAGACAGACAGGGTTGGGGAACACTGAAGCTTTCTTT.

This clonotype was seen repeatedly, ten times or more. The chain has TRBV20-1 and TRBJ2-7; possibly TRBD2 for D (7 bases). In germline, CDR1 is DFQATT, CDR2 SNEGSKA (reference sequence). CDR3 length equals 13 residues. Trimming cost V 0 bases and J 9 bases, with 15 bases left between them. This chain's CDR3 is CSARDSQRGGQYF. The CDR3 DNA sequence: TGCAGTGCTAGAGACAGCCAAAGGGGGGGGCAGTACTTC.

A few counts support this clonotype. The chain links TRBV4-1 to TRBJ2-7; a weak D match, TRBD1 (6 bases). The CDR3 spans 14 residues. Deletions cut 1 base from V and 2 bases from J, with 9 bases between. Germline V gene lookup returns CDR1 MGHRA and CDR2 YSYEKL. CDR3 nucleotide sequence: TGCGCCAGCAGCCAAGGGACAGAGACCTACGAGCAGTACTTC. Amino acids: CASSQGTETYEQYF.

This clonotype was seen repeatedly, ten times or more. This chain joins TRBV30 and TRBJ1-1; TRBD1 is a possible D gene (5 bases). Germline V gene lookup returns CDR1 GTSNPN and CDR2 SVGIG (reference sequence). The ends were cut back, 0 bases at V and 5 bases at J, with 10 bases in the middle. CDR3 length: 13 amino acids. This CDR3 reads CAWSVIEGTEAFF. The CDR3 DNA is TGTGCCTGGAGTGTAATTGAGGGGACTGAAGCTTTCTTT.